This T cell receptor beta chain was sequenced during a study of T-cell memory formation after mild COVID-19. Study information: Clusters of TCRs were largely donor specific. Study-level points and caveats: Memory from before infection featured some responding clones, which suggests cross-reactive memory joined. Researchers could not confirm that second-wave clones peaking on day 37 targeted SARS-CoV-2.

Regarding this clonotype: Its specificity is unknown.

The germline V and J ends were trimmed by 7 bases and 6 bases, with 15 bases remaining between them. The CDR3 consists of 13 residues. TCRdb fed the 5' RACE reads into MiXCR, producing one record per CDR3 protein. The sample lists around 500,000 distinct CDR3 sequences, about 20% occurring once. This TCR was sampled from an adult woman who had mild COVID-19 (a few samples of this study predate the infection). Cell type and time point are not known. The rearrangement links TRBV12-3 or TRBV12-4 to TRBJ1-2; tentative D call: TRBD1 (6 bases). Sequenced sample: PBMCs or a T cell subset sorted from them (not recorded which). The CDR3 coding sequence is TGTGCCAGCACCCCGGACAGAAACCATGGCTACACCTTC. It yields the protein CASTPDRNHGYTF.